Below are 29 T cell receptor beta chains sequenced from a single sample in a study of T cell repertoires in cytomegalovirus infection. TCRdb reprocessed the reads with MiXCR, giving one entry per CDR3 protein. The data hold about 490,000 distinct CDR3 sequences, with around 27% observed a single time. Sequencing used PBMCs. The source of these receptors is a human donor in good health (CMV status not recorded). Some clones in this sample may be carry-over from other donors' samples.

This clonotype was seen a handful of times. This chain connects TRBV11-2 to TRBJ2-2; 11 bases are shared with TRBD1. The germline V gene encodes CDR1 SGHAT and CDR2 FQNNGV. Unmatched junction bases numbered 11, after V lost 4 bases and J lost 4 bases. CDR3 length: 18 residues. CDR3 nucleotide sequence: TGTGCCAGCAGCTGGAGGACAGGGGGCTTTGTTAGCACCGGGGAGCTGTTTTTT. Protein product: CASSWRTGGFVSTGELFF.

This clonotype was seen many times. The rearrangement links TRBV12-3 or TRBV12-4 to TRBJ2-7; D not resolved. This CDR3 is 17 amino acids long. Trimming removed 5 bases at V and 7 bases at J, with 27 bases between. This CDR3 is CASSLSRFLGRSTEQYF. The DNA for the CDR3 is TGTGCCAGCAGTCTCTCTCGGTTTCTCGGGCGGTCAACTGAGCAGTACTTC.

The chain employs TRBV5-1 and TRBJ1-2; D ambiguous. Trimming left V 0 bases short and J 7 bases short, with 13 bases between. There are 14 residues in the CDR3. Germline V gene lookup returns CDR1 SGHRS and CDR2 YFSETQ. CDR3 protein: CASSLDSSYSGYTF. Written as DNA, the CDR3 is TGCGCCAGCAGCTTGGACAGTAGCTATTCTGGCTACACCTTC. The complete variable domain, with remaining parts taken from reference TRBV5-1 and TRBJ1-2, reads KAGVTQTPRYLIKTRGQQVTLSCSPISGHRSVSWYQQTPGQGLQFLFEYFSETQRNKGNFPGRFSGRQFSNSRSEMNVSTLELGDSALYLCASSLDSSYSGYTFGSGTRLTVV.

There are many counts of this clonotype. The chain recombines TRBV7-6 with TRBJ2-2; D is uncertain. The CDR3 contains 12 residues. V lost 5 bases and J 7 bases, leaving 8 bases between the germline ends. CDR1 is SGHVS and CDR2 is FNYEAQ in the germline V gene. The CDR3 reads CASSRIGGELFF. CDR3 bases: TGTGCCAGCAGCAGGATAGGCGGGGAGCTGTTTTTT.

This chain connects TRBV12-5 to TRBJ1-2; 7 bases fit TRBD1. Looked up from germline, CDR1 is LGHNT and CDR2 is FRNRAP. CDR3 length: 13 residues. The trim removed 6 bases at V and 7 bases at J, leaving 8 bases unmatched. CDR3 loop: CASGNTQGGGYTF. The CDR3 nucleotides read TGTGCTAGTGGCAACACCCAGGGGGGTGGCTACACCTTC. The entire variable domain, with the rest obtained from reference TRBV12-5 and TRBJ1-2, is as follows: DARVTQTPRHKVTEMGQEVTMRCQPILGHNTVFWYRQTMMQGLELLAYFRNRAPLDDSGMPKDRFSAEMPDATLATLKIQPSEPRDSAVYFCASGNTQGGGYTFGSGTRLTVV.

In nucleotides, the CDR3 is TGTGCCAGCAGGAGACTAGCGGCCCCCCAAGAGACCCAGTACTTC. Translated: CASRRLAAPQETQYF. The chain combines TRBV6-2 or TRBV6-3 with TRBJ2-5; 9 nucleotides align to TRBD2. CDR3 length: 15 residues. The V segment lost 6 bases and the J segment 1 base; nucleotides outside the gene matches: 6. In germline, CDR1 is MNHEY, CDR2 SVGEGT.

A word on this clonotype: This may come from a read error, since a much larger clone is one base off. The V gene is TRBV12-3 or TRBV12-4, the J gene TRBJ2-1, with 9 nucleotides matching TRBD2. This CDR3 spans 14 amino acids. This chain's CDR3 is CASGVAGAGGEQSF. The CDR3 DNA follows: TGTGCCAGCGGGGTAGCGGGAGCGGGGGGTGAGCAGTCCTTC.

A few counts support this clonotype. The chain joins TRBV2 to TRBJ2-7, with D perhaps assigned TRBD1 or TRBD2 (5 bases each). Between the trimmed V and J ends, which lost 6 bases and 5 bases, there was a span of 20 bases. Germline CDR1 and CDR2: SNHLY and FYNNEI. The CDR3 spans 15 residues. CDR3 in amino acids: CASRLGRQIYHEQYF. Written as DNA, the CDR3 is TGTGCCAGCAGATTGGGGAGACAGATTTACCACGAGCAGTACTTC.

This clonotype came up a few times. The J gene is TRBJ1-5, the V gene TRBV6-5; 10 bases match TRBD1. Losses at the gene ends were 6 bases for V and 2 bases for J; bases not matched to a gene: 13. The CDR3 runs to 18 residues. Per the germline V gene, CDR1 is MNHEY and CDR2 is SVGAGI. CDR3 region: CASSPTRTGGRRNQPQHF. DNA of the CDR3: TGTGCCAGCAGCCCCACCCGGACAGGGGGTCGTCGCAATCAGCCCCAGCATTTT.

There are many counts of this clonotype. The chain combines TRBV7-3 with TRBJ2-2, with 12 bases lining up with TRBD2. The CDR3 is made up of 15 amino acids. Per germline, CDR1 SGHTA and CDR2 FQGTGA. V gave up 5 bases and J gave up 4 bases; unmatched junction bases: 2. As DNA, the CDR3 is TGTGCCAGCAGCGTGACTAGCGGGAGCACCGGGGAGCTGTTTTTT. Encoded protein: CASSVTSGSTGELFF.

This clonotype was picked up many times. V is TRBV7-2 and J is TRBJ1-5; a weak D match, TRBD1 (6 bases). CDR3 length: 15 residues. V was pared by 5 bases and J by 2 bases, with 13 bases between. Germline CDR1 SGHTA, CDR2 FQGNSA. The CDR3 sequence: CASSRQGLGNQPQHF. The CDR3 DNA follows: TGTGCCAGCAGCCGCCAGGGGTTGGGCAATCAGCCCCAGCATTTT.

This clonotype showed up just a few times. This chain connects TRBV15 to TRBJ1-5; D gene ambiguous. V was pared by 0 bases and J by 9 bases, with 15 bases between. Germline V lookup: CDR1 LNHNV, CDR2 YYDKDF (reference sequence). The CDR3 runs to 15 residues. Written as DNA, the CDR3 is TGTGCCACCAGCAGAGAAAGAGGGTTCGCGTGGCCCCAGCATTTT. Its translation: CATSRERGFAWPQHF.

The chain has TRBV11-1 and TRBJ1-1, with a possible D match to TRBD1 (6 bases). This CDR3 is 16 amino acids long. The V end was cut by 6 bases, the J end by 4 bases, with 21 bases between. Germline V gene sequence: CDR1 SGHAT, CDR2 FQDESV (reference sequence). CDR3 in amino acids: CASSFATGYGSTEAFF. Here the CDR3 DNA reads TGTGCCAGCAGTTTCGCTACAGGGTACGGTAGCACTGAAGCTTTCTTT.

This clonotype appeared many times. J is TRBJ2-4 and V is TRBV2; 9 nucleotides agree with TRBD1. The CDR3 length is 19 residues. V lost 0 bases, J lost 0 bases, and 9 bases stayed unmatched. Per germline, CDR1 SNHLY and CDR2 FYNNEI. Here the CDR3 reads CASSEAGTGPNLAKNIQYF. The CDR3 region has the DNA TGTGCCAGCAGTGAAGCCGGGACAGGGCCCAATCTAGCCAAAAACATTCAGTACTTC.

This CDR3 reads CASSFGGGWAKNIQYF. Here the CDR3 DNA reads TGTGCCAGCAGTTTTGGAGGGGGTTGGGCCAAAAACATTCAGTACTTC. This chain joins TRBV7-2 and TRBJ2-4; possibly TRBD1 or TRBD2 for D (6 bases each). Germline V lookup: CDR1 SGHTA, CDR2 FQGNSA. Trimming stripped 6 bases from V and 1 base from J, with 16 bases between. The CDR3 extends over 16 amino acids. The variable domain in full, with the rest retrieved from reference TRBV7-2 and TRBJ2-4, is GAGVSQSPSNKVTEKGKDVELRCDPISGHTALYWYRQSLGQGLEFLIYFQGNSAPDKSGLPSDRFSAERTGGSVSTLTIQRTQQEDSAVYLCASSFGGGWAKNIQYFGAGTRLSVL.

This sequence joins TRBV7-9 and TRBJ2-1; TRBD2 might be the D (6 bases). The germline V gene has CDR1 SEHNR and CDR2 FQNEAQ (reference sequence). The CDR3 is made up of 16 amino acids. V lost 4 bases to trimming and J lost 2 bases, with 15 bases between them. The CDR3 region has the DNA TGTGCCAGCAGCTCAATTACTAAGCGGGCCTACAATGAGCAGTTCTTC. It specifies CASSSITKRAYNEQFF.

There are many counts of this clonotype. The chain carries TRBV12-3 or TRBV12-4 and TRBJ2-4; D uncertain. This CDR3 spans 14 amino acids. V lost 7 bases, J lost 6 bases, and 16 bases lay in between. This chain's CDR3 is CASTVSGSGNIQYF. As DNA, the CDR3 is TGTGCCAGCACCGTGAGTGGCTCGGGAAACATTCAGTACTTC.

This clonotype has a handful of counts. This chain joins TRBV15 and TRBJ2-7; TRBD2 might be the D (6 bases). CDR1 LNHNV and CDR2 YYDKDF come from the germline V gene (reference sequence). V was pared by 3 bases and J by 6 bases, with 18 bases between. CDR3 length: 15 amino acids. The CDR3 sequence is CATSRDSGLPAEQYV. The CDR3 region has the DNA TGTGCCACCAGCAGGGACTCGGGACTCCCCGCCGAGCAGTACGTC.

The chain carries TRBV9 and TRBJ2-3; no clear D. This CDR3 is built from 16 residues. The V end lost 0 bases, the J end lost 1 base, and 12 bases lay between the germline ends. CDR1 is SGDLS and CDR2 is YYNGEE in the germline V gene. CDR3 residues: CASSVEVDLGTDTQYF. Written as DNA, the CDR3 is TGTGCCAGCAGCGTAGAAGTAGACCTGGGCACAGATACGCAGTATTTT.

The chain combines TRBV28 with TRBJ1-1; no reliable D call. Per the germline V gene, CDR1 is MDHEN and CDR2 is SYDVKM. Trimming stripped 6 bases from V and 1 base from J, with 15 bases between. The CDR3 contains 15 residues. The CDR3 sequence: CASRTYGIPNTEAFF. The CDR3 DNA reads TGTGCCAGCAGAACGTATGGGATCCCGAACACTGAAGCTTTCTTT.

The V and J genes are TRBV28 and TRBJ1-6; D is unresolved. The CDR3 runs 16 residues. CDR1 MDHEN and CDR2 SYDVKM come from the germline V gene. Between the trimmed V and J ends, which lost 7 bases and 0 bases, there was a span of 13 bases. The CDR3 here is CASTRTGSSYNSPLHF. CDR3 bases: TGTGCCAGCACCAGGACGGGGAGCTCCTATAATTCACCCCTCCACTTT.

This clonotype was observed a few times. CDR3 region: CASSLPFWGSSYEQYF. CDR3 bases: TGTGCCAGCAGCCTGCCCTTCTGGGGAAGCTCCTACGAGCAGTACTTC. The V call is TRBV28, the J call TRBJ2-7; D uncertain. V was cut by 6 bases and J by 0 bases, with 18 bases left in between. Germline assignment: CDR1 MDHEN and CDR2 SYDVKM. This CDR3 spans 16 amino acids.

In this sample, this clonotype turned up a few times. The V and J genes are TRBV6-5 and TRBJ2-1; D is undetermined. The germline V and J ends were trimmed by 5 bases and 4 bases, with 6 bases remaining between them. CDR3 size: 12 residues. CDR1 MNHEY and CDR2 SVGAGI come from the germline V gene. The CDR3 bases are TGTGCCAGCAGTGACCTATACAATGAGCAGTTCTTC. It encodes CASSDLYNEQFF.

V gene TRBV11-2 combines with J gene TRBJ1-6, with D unclear. Trimming removed 6 bases at V and 5 bases at J, with 17 bases between. Germline V gene lookup returns CDR1 SGHAT and CDR2 FQNNGV. CDR3 length: 16 amino acids. CDR3: CASRGFTGRNNSPLHF. The CDR3 DNA sequence: TGTGCCAGCAGAGGGTTTACCGGGAGGAATAATTCACCCCTCCACTTT. The full variable domain, rest sourced from reference TRBV11-2 and TRBJ1-6, is EAGVAQSPRYKIIEKRQSVAFWCNPISGHATLYWYQQILGQGPKLLIQFQNNGVVDDSQLPKDRFSAERLKGVDSTLKIQPAKLEDSAVYLCASRGFTGRNNSPLHFGNGTRLTVT.

This clonotype showed up many times. The CDR3 bases are TGTGCCAGCAGCCGTCCGGGACTGGTCTACAATGAGCAGTTCTTC. It is translated as CASSRPGLVYNEQFF. The chain recombines TRBV7-2 with TRBJ2-1; the D gene is possibly TRBD2 (6 bases). Germline CDR1 SGHTA, CDR2 FQGNSA. This CDR3 comprises 15 residues. Between the trimmed V and J ends, which lost 5 bases and 3 bases, there was a span of 14 bases.

A few counts support this clonotype. V is TRBV5-6 and J is TRBJ2-3, with 14 bases matching TRBD2. Trimming removed 7 bases from V and 9 bases from J; junction bases left unmatched: 13. The germline V gene has CDR1 SGHDT and CDR2 YYEEEE. The CDR3 extends over 16 amino acids. The CDR3 coding sequence is TGTGCCAGCGGCGGAAGTGGGACTAGCGGGAGTGGAACGCAGTATTTT. It is translated as CASGGSGTSGSGTQYF.

CDR3 loop: CASSGTEPNYGYTF. The CDR3, as DNA: TGTGCCAGCAGTGGGACGGAGCCTAACTATGGCTACACCTTC. The gene calls are TRBV11-3 and TRBJ1-2; TRBD1 is a possible D gene (5 bases). The CDR3 loop spans 14 amino acids. Germline CDR1 SGHNT, CDR2 YENEEA. V lost 6 bases to trimming and J lost 0 bases, with 11 bases between them.

This chain connects TRBV12-3 or TRBV12-4 to TRBJ1-1; TRBD1 is a possible D gene (5 bases). V lost 6 bases and J lost 2, with 13 bases in between. This CDR3 is built from 14 residues. This chain's CDR3 is CASRSGTGNTEAFF. CDR3 DNA: TGTGCCAGCAGGTCGGGGACGGGAAACACTGAAGCTTTCTTT.

In its sample, this clonotype was seen many times. This rearrangement joins TRBV7-2 to TRBJ2-1, with 9 bases fitting TRBD1. The J segment lost 7 bases and the V segment lost 5 bases, leaving 15 bases of the junction unmatched. CDR1 SGHTA and CDR2 FQGNSA come from the germline V gene. The CDR3 consists of 17 residues. The CDR3 DNA is TGTGCCAGCAGCCCAGGACAGGGGAGGACACGTGCGAATGAGCAGTTCTTC. Protein: CASSPGQGRTRANEQFF.